This T cell receptor (beta chain) appears in the sequencing data of a study of T cells in narcolepsy. The wider study: Enrolled donors included narcolepsy type 1 or type 2 patients and healthy controls.

Study-wide results and limits: Reportedly, autoreactive clonotypes were serially detected in patients' blood but not controls'. HCRT-specific and TRIB2-specific autoreactive clonotypes appeared among same-patient CSF and blood CD4+ clonotypes. No autoreactive T cell clone sequences appeared in some memory CD4+ repertoires.

Here immunoSEQ multiplex PCR was the method, and the copy in TCRdb shows in-frame clones only, minus some. The sample lists more than 30,000 clones; around 83% were seen once. With respect to this clone: Its antigen is as yet unknown.

Trimming stripped 1 base from V and 4 bases from J, with 13 bases between. The CDR3 extends over 15 amino acids. The germline V gene has CDR1 MNHEY and CDR2 SVGAGI. The TCR originated in a human donor with narcolepsy. The sample was CD45RA- memory CD4+ T cells from PBMCs. The chain couples TRBV6-5 to TRBJ2-5; possibly TRBD1 for D (6 bases). Written as DNA, the CDR3 is TGTGCCAGCAGTTACTTTGAGCAGGGGAGAGAGACCCAGTACTTC. As protein: CASSYFEQGRETQYF.